A single sample gave rise to the 32 T cell receptor beta chains below, sequenced in a study of OX40 agonist ivuxolimab in advanced cancers. Libraries were made using the immunoSEQ multiplex PCR assay. TCRdb took this table from immuneACCESS and kept in-frame rearrangements with V and J called. Such tables lack part of the clones; where checked against another copy, unresolved V genes explain under half of the gap, and the rest is unexplained. The sample yields 49,000 or so clones; approximately 88% were counted once. Approximately 10% of the sample is taken by the ten largest. The sample in question was CD4+ or CD8+ T cells sorted from blood, obtained in a trial of the OX40 agonist ivuxolimab. The source of these receptors is an adult with an advanced solid tumor such as melanoma, head and neck, liver or kidney cancer.

The chain is built from TRBV10-3 and TRBJ2-1; perhaps TRBD2 as D (5 bases). With 0 bases removed from V and 10 bases from J, the gap between germline ends came to 13 bases. The V gene's germline CDR1 is ENHRY and CDR2 SYGVKD. The CDR3 runs 14 residues. CDR3 in amino acids: CAISESIASQEQFF. The CDR3 DNA reads TGTGCCATCAGTGAGTCGATAGCTAGCCAAGAGCAGTTCTTC.

This clone was seen a single time. J is TRBJ1-2 and V is TRBV9, with 12 bases lining up with TRBD1. CDR3 length: 18 residues. Germline assignment: CDR1 SGDLS and CDR2 YYNGEE. V lost 3 bases and J lost 4; bases outside the gene matches: 13. The CDR3 DNA follows: TGTGCCAGCAGCGGGCTAAGGGACAGGGGGCGTGGAAGCTATGGCTACACCTTC. Translation: CASSGLRDRGRGSYGYTF.

The chain employs TRBV6-5 and TRBJ1-1, with D unresolved. Germline V gene data show CDR1 as MNHEY and CDR2 as SVGAGI. V was cut by 0 bases and J by 7 bases, with 9 bases left in between. The CDR3 is made up of 13 amino acids. Written as DNA, the CDR3 is TGTGCCAGCAGTTACTCGGTACAGAGTGAAGCTTTCTTT. This encodes CASSYSVQSEAFF.

This chain uses TRBV19 with TRBJ1-3; D gene unclear. CDR1 and CDR2 (germline): LNHDA, SQIVND (reference sequence). There are 15 residues in the CDR3. The V end lost 5 bases, the J end lost 0 bases, and 11 bases lay between the germline ends. This CDR3 reads CASSLPRSSGNTIYF. The CDR3 DNA sequence: TGTGCCAGTAGTCTTCCACGGTCCTCTGGAAACACCATATATTTT.

The rearrangement links TRBV15 to TRBJ1-5, with a weak D call TRBD1 (5 bases). The V end was cut by 3 bases, the J end by 3 bases, with 9 bases between. Germline V gene data show CDR1 as LNHNV and CDR2 as YYDKDF (reference sequence). CDR3 length: 14 amino acids. CDR3 sequence: CATSRGRSNQPQHF. In DNA form, the CDR3 reads TGTGCCACCAGCAGGGGACGGTCCAATCAGCCCCAGCATTTT.

The rearrangement uses TRBV18 and TRBJ2-1, with 11 nucleotides matching TRBD2. With 3 bases clipped from V and 2 bases from J, the junction kept 15 bases outside the gene matches. The CDR3 is made up of 20 amino acids. CDR1 and CDR2 from the germline V gene are KGHSH and LQKENI. CDR3 in DNA: TGTGCCAGCTCACCGAGTTGGTATAGCGGGGGGGCCCGTCCCTACAATGAGCAGTTCTTC. Protein sequence: CASSPSWYSGGARPYNEQFF.

The V and J genes are TRBV6-4 and TRBJ2-2; the D is unclear. In germline, CDR1 is MRHNA, CDR2 SNTAGT. The V gene lost 0 bases and the J gene lost 6 bases, with 20 bases spanning the gap. The CDR3 has 18 residues. As DNA, the CDR3 is TGTGCCAGCAGTGACTCGATCGTGCAGCCTGACTTCCCCGGGGAGCTGTTTTTT. It specifies CASSDSIVQPDFPGELFF.

The CDR3 DNA is TGTGCCAGCAGCGTAGGGACAGGAGGGAATGAGCAGTTCTTC. It yields the protein CASSVGTGGNEQFF. J is TRBJ2-1 and V is TRBV9, with D possibly being TRBD1 (7 bases). The V gene lost 0 bases and the J gene lost 7 bases, with 11 bases spanning the gap. The CDR3 sequence is 14 residues long. Germline V CDR1 and CDR2: SGDLS, YYNGEE.

The rearrangement joins TRBV4-3 to TRBJ2-7, with 7 bases aligning to TRBD1. V lost 0 bases, J lost 0 bases, and 2 bases stayed unmatched. CDR1 LGHNA and CDR2 YSLEER come from the germline V gene. This CDR3 has 15 amino acids. The CDR3 loop is CASSQEQGSSYEQYF. For the CDR3, the DNA is TGCGCCAGCAGCCAAGAACAGGGGAGCTCCTACGAGCAGTACTTC.

This chain joins TRBV5-1 and TRBJ2-5, with a possible D match to TRBD1 (5 bases). The V gene lost 0 bases and the J gene lost 4 bases, with 13 bases spanning the gap. Germline CDR1 and CDR2: SGHRS and YFSETQ. This CDR3 has 15 amino acids. CDR3 coding DNA: TGCGCCAGCAGCTTGGAAAACCAGGGTTTAGAGACCCAGTACTTC. Its translation is CASSLENQGLETQYF.

The chain links TRBV12-5 to TRBJ1-3; TRBD1 is a possible D gene (6 bases). The germline V and J ends were trimmed by 1 base and 4 bases, with 23 bases remaining between them. Looked up from germline, CDR1 is LGHNT and CDR2 is FRNRAP. CDR3 length: 19 amino acids. CDR3 in amino acids: CASGLELKVRGWSGNTIYF. CDR3 bases: TGTGCTAGTGGTTTGGAACTAAAAGTCAGGGGCTGGTCGGGAAACACCATATATTTT.

This clone has a single count. This rearrangement joins TRBV7-3 to TRBJ2-6; TRBD2 might be the D (5 bases). Trimming removed 5 bases from V and 0 bases from J, with 17 bases in between. The CDR3 runs to 18 residues. Germline V lookup: CDR1 SGHTA, CDR2 FQGTGA. The CDR3 nucleotides are TGTGCCAGCAGCCTCATGGAGGCGGGCTTCTCTGGGGCCAACGTCCTGACTTTC. Encoded protein: CASSLMEAGFSGANVLTF. The full variable domain, with the rest looked up from reference TRBV7-3 and TRBJ2-6, is GAGVSQTPSNKVTEKGKYVELRCDPISGHTALYWYRQSLGQGPEFLIYFQGTGAADDSGLPNDRFFAVRPEGSVSTLKIQRTERGDSAVYLCASSLMEAGFSGANVLTFGAGSRLTVL.

V is TRBV6-5 and J is TRBJ2-7, with TRBD2 identical over 14 bases. V lost 0 bases to trimming and J lost 4 bases; unmatched junction nucleotides: 2. This CDR3 region has 16 residues. Germline CDR1 and CDR2: MNHEY and SVGAGI. The CDR3 spells CASSYSGTSGRYEQYF. CDR3 in DNA: TGTGCCAGCAGTTACTCGGGGACTAGCGGGAGATACGAGCAGTACTTC.

V usage is TRBV9 and J usage is TRBJ2-7, with TRBD1 identical over 8 bases. This CDR3 is built from 12 residues. CDR1 is SGDLS, CDR2 YYNGEE, per germline. With V trimmed by 2 bases and J by 10 bases, 5 bases remained unmatched. CDR3 nucleotides: TGTGCCAGCAGCGTTGGACAGGGTTTACAGTACTTC. Amino acid sequence: CASSVGQGLQYF.

This clone was picked up one time. The chain couples TRBV27 to TRBJ2-7, with D possibly being TRBD1 or TRBD2 (5 bases each). The CDR3 has 14 residues. The V gene's germline CDR1 is MNHEY and CDR2 SMNVEV (reference sequence). Trimming took 3 bases from V and 3 from J, leaving 12 bases between them. CDR3 in amino acids: CASSFPGRYYEQYF. The CDR3, as DNA: TGTGCCAGCAGTTTTCCGGGACGGTACTACGAGCAGTACTTC.

This clone has a handful of counts. The V and J genes are TRBV6-4 and TRBJ2-2, with D tentatively TRBD1 or TRBD2 (5 bases each). There are 14 residues in the CDR3. From germline, CDR1 is MRHNA and CDR2 SNTAGT. V lost 2 bases and J lost 6, with 10 bases in between. DNA for the CDR3: TGTGCCAGCAGTGACGATCGGGACCCCGGGGAGCTGTTTTTT. This sequence encodes CASSDDRDPGELFF.

The chain is built from TRBV20-1 and TRBJ1-2; no clear D. CDR3 length equals 9 residues. V was clipped by 7 bases and J by 5 bases, with 5 bases between them. The V gene's germline CDR1 is DFQATT and CDR2 SNEGSKA (reference sequence). The CDR3 DNA sequence: TGCAGTGGAGGATATGGCTACACCTTC. This translates into CSGGYGYTF.

The chain uses TRBV7-2 and TRBJ2-2, with 10 bases identical to TRBD1. The V segment lost 5 bases and the J segment 3 bases; nucleotides outside the gene matches: 6. Germline-derived CDR1 and CDR2 are SGHTA and FQGNSA. CDR3 length: 16 amino acids. The CDR3 bases are TGTGCCAGCAGCCCGAGACAGGGGGCCTACACCGGGGAGCTGTTTTTT. The encoded protein is CASSPRQGAYTGELFF.

V usage is TRBV7-3 and J usage is TRBJ2-1; tentative D call: TRBD2 (5 bases). CDR3 length: 13 amino acids. The germline V gene has CDR1 SGHTA and CDR2 FQGTGA. Trimming stripped 3 bases from V and 8 bases from J, with 11 bases between. CDR3: CASSLPEGDEQFF. The DNA for the CDR3 is TGTGCCAGCAGCTTGCCAGAGGGTGATGAGCAGTTCTTC.

The chain couples TRBV2 to TRBJ1-2, with D possibly TRBD1 on 6 matching bases. V lost 5 bases, J lost 10 bases, and 29 bases lay in between. Germline-derived CDR1 and CDR2 are SNHLY and FYNNEI. This CDR3 region has 17 residues. CDR3 in DNA: TGTGCCAGCAGTCCAAGGGGGGGACATTTAACGCTCTACGTCTACACCTTC. This encodes CASSPRGGHLTLYVYTF. The full variable domain, in which reference TRBV2 and TRBJ1-2 provide the parts outside the CDR3, is EPEVTQTPSHQVTQMGQEVILRCVPISNHLYFYWYRQILGQKVEFLVSFYNNEISEKSEIFDDQFSVERPDGSNFTLKIRSTKLEDSAMYFCASSPRGGHLTLYVYTFGSGTRLTVV.

This chain links TRBV5-1 with TRBJ2-1; maybe TRBD1 (5 bases). This CDR3 has 17 amino acids. Trimming took off 0 bases at V and 0 bases at J, with 13 bases between the two ends. Germline V gene sequence: CDR1 SGHRS, CDR2 YFSETQ. The CDR3 protein is CASSLDRPTLSYNEQFF. In DNA, the CDR3 is TGCGCCAGCAGCTTGGACAGGCCGACTCTCTCCTACAATGAGCAGTTCTTC.

The rearrangement uses TRBV11-3 and TRBJ2-5; D might be TRBD1 (5 bases). Looked up from germline, CDR1 is SGHNT and CDR2 is YENEEA. V lost 6 bases, J lost 2 bases, and 16 bases lay in between. CDR3 length: 15 residues. The chain's CDR3 is CASSFTGLGQETQYF. The CDR3 coding sequence is TGTGCCAGCAGTTTTACAGGATTAGGACAAGAGACCCAGTACTTC.

The chain employs TRBV14 and TRBJ2-1, with D maybe TRBD1 (6 bases). Per germline, CDR1 SGHDN and CDR2 FVKESK. Trimming pared 5 bases from V and 9 bases from J, leaving 8 bases between. The CDR3 consists of 11 residues. CDR3 sequence (DNA): TGTGCCAGCAGCTTAGGGGGTGAGCAGTTCTTC. Its translation is CASSLGGEQFF.

The rearrangement joins TRBV28 to TRBJ1-2; D is undetermined. V was cut by 2 bases and J by 2 bases, with 12 bases left in between. The CDR3 consists of 15 residues. CDR1 and CDR2 from the germline V gene are MDHEN and SYDVKM. The CDR3 coding sequence is TGTGCCAGCAGTTTAGCTTCGGGATACAACTATGGCTACACCTTC. Protein product: CASSLASGYNYGYTF.

V is TRBV5-5 and J is TRBJ1-3; no definite D call. CDR3 size: 14 residues. The V end was cut by 4 bases, the J end by 1 base, with 9 bases between. In germline, CDR1 is SGHKS, CDR2 YYEKEE (reference sequence). The CDR3 nucleotides are TGTGCCAGCAGCCTGTGGTCTTCTGGAAACACCATATATTTT. Its translation: CASSLWSSGNTIYF.

The chain couples TRBV19 to TRBJ2-1; no clear D. CDR3 size: 13 residues. Germline loops: CDR1 LNHDA, CDR2 SQIVND (reference sequence). Trimming shortened V by 5 bases and J by 2 bases, and 7 bases separated the two germline ends. CDR3 amino acids: CASSLETYNEQFF. The CDR3 nucleotides read TGTGCCAGTAGTCTTGAGACCTACAATGAGCAGTTCTTC.

CDR3 protein: CASSREILAGAWEQYF. The CDR3 DNA is TGTGCCAGCAGCCGAGAAATACTAGCGGGAGCGTGGGAGCAGTACTTC. The chain couples TRBV4-2 to TRBJ2-7, with TRBD2 matching over 11 bases. With 4 bases clipped from V and 7 bases from J, the junction kept 12 bases outside the gene matches. The germline V gene encodes CDR1 LGHNA and CDR2 YNFKEQ. The CDR3 covers 16 residues.

CDR3 protein: CAWNPTAEAFF. The CDR3 DNA is TGTGCCTGGAACCCGACGGCTGAAGCTTTCTTT. J is TRBJ1-1 and V is TRBV30; D is unresolved. Germline CDR1 GTSNPN, CDR2 SVGIG (reference sequence). Trimming stripped 4 bases from V and 6 bases from J, with 9 bases between. The CDR3 spans 11 residues.

The V and J genes are TRBV11-1 and TRBJ1-2; possibly TRBD1 for D (5 bases). This CDR3 region has 13 residues. Germline V gene sequence: CDR1 SGHAT, CDR2 FQDESV (reference sequence). V was shortened by 5 bases and J by 3 bases, with 10 bases between the two germline ends. CDR3 DNA: TGTGCCAGCAGCCGCGGGACGGACTATGGCTACACCTTC. Amino acid sequence: CASSRGTDYGYTF.

The rearrangement joins TRBV9 to TRBJ2-3, with D perhaps TRBD1 or TRBD2 (5 bases each). The CDR3 sequence is 14 residues long. V lost 4 bases and J lost 5, with 14 bases in between. Germline CDR1 SGDLS, CDR2 YYNGEE. Here the CDR3 reads CASSSEGRKDTQYF. As DNA, the CDR3 is TGTGCCAGCAGCTCAGAGGGGCGCAAAGATACGCAGTATTTT.

This clone was observed a handful of times. The V call is TRBV28, the J call TRBJ2-7; no firm D call. The germline V gene encodes CDR1 MDHEN and CDR2 SYDVKM. The CDR3 is 15 residues long. V was pared by 3 bases and J by 6 bases, with 18 bases between. The CDR3 protein is CASSLRFTPPGEQYF. Here the CDR3 DNA reads TGTGCCAGCAGTTTGCGATTCACACCCCCTGGCGAGCAGTACTTC. Looking up the rest from reference TRBV28 and TRBJ2-7 gives the full variable domain: DVKVTQSSRYLVKRTGEKVFLECVQDMDHENMFWYRQDPGLGLRLIYFSYDVKMKEKGDIPEGYSVSREKKERFSLILESASTNQTSMYLCASSLRFTPPGEQYFGPGTRLTVT.

Only one count was recorded for this clone. CDR3 nucleotides: TGTGCCAGCAGCTCTGCCGGGACAGAGAACTATGGCTACACCTTC. This gives the protein CASSSAGTENYGYTF. V usage is TRBV11-1 and J usage is TRBJ1-2; 7 bases are shared with TRBD1. Germline-derived CDR1 and CDR2 are SGHAT and FQDESV (reference sequence). V gave up 4 bases and J gave up 2 bases; unmatched junction bases: 7. The CDR3 has 15 residues.